This T cell receptor beta chain was profiled in a study of graft-versus-host responses after intestinal transplantation. Remarks on this clone: Its antigen remains unidentified.

The protocol was immunoSEQ multiplex PCR, while the TCRdb copy is restricted to in-frame clones and leaves out a portion. This repertoire shows around 90,000 clones, roughly 92% found once; its top ten account for around 0.33%. V lost 0 bases and J lost 7, with 18 bases in between. Germline V gene sequence: CDR1 MNHEY, CDR2 SVGAGI. There are 16 residues in the CDR3. Sequenced here: unstimulated CD4+ T cells sorted from spleen or lymph node cells, sampled before intestinal transplant. This rearrangement joins TRBV6-5 to TRBJ1-2; tentatively, D is TRBD1 (6 bases). The sequence came from a human donor who received an intestinal transplant. This CDR3 reads CASSYSVRPGAGGYTF. The DNA for the CDR3 is TGTGCCAGCAGTTACTCAGTGCGTCCGGGGGCGGGTGGCTACACCTTC.